Listed below are T cell receptor beta chains from one sample, sequenced in a study of blood T cell repertoires in COVID-19. Using immunoSEQ multiplex PCR, the repertoire was profiled, and TCRdb retains in-frame clones only, with some absent. The sample lists more than 95,000 clones, almost 90% occurring once. Source material: peripheral blood. The origin of the receptors is a human donor in a cohort sampled during active COVID-19. CDR3s include the opening cysteine and the closing phenylalanine or tryptophan. The D gene is left open where the match is weak. The size entry is marked missing in some rows and otherwise reads once, few, many or a size class.

TRBJ1-2 | - | - | 11 | TRBV9 | TGTGCCAGCAGCTCCCGCGGTGGCTACACCTTC | CASSSRGGYTF
TRBJ2-7 | - | TRBD2 | 13 | TRBV4-3 | TGCGCCAGCAGCCAAGGGACTAGCAACGAGCAGTACTTC | CASSQGTSNEQYF
TRBJ2-3 | - | TRBD2 | 16 | TRBV5-1 | TGCGCCAGCAGCTTTGCGGGGGGGCCAAGCACAGATACGCAGTATTTT | CASSFAGGPSTDTQYF
TRBJ1-2 | - | TRBD1 | 17 | TRBV19 | TGTGCCAGTAGGACCTGGGTCGCGGAGACAGGGGATAAAGGCTACACCTTC | CASRTWVAETGDKGYTF
TRBJ2-5 | - | - | 16 | TRBV24-1 | TGTGCCACCAGTGAGGCCACCGGGACTGGGGGAGGGACCCAGTACTTC | CATSEATGTGGGTQYF
TRBJ1-2 | - | - | 14 | TRBV6-5 | TGTGCCAGCAGACCAGCCGGGACACCTTGGGGCTACACCTTC | CASRPAGTPWGYTF
TRBJ2-5 | - | - | 13 | TRBV23-1 | TGCGCCAGCAGTAGGGGGTTTCAAGAGACCCAGTACTTC | CASSRGFQETQYF
TRBJ2-3 | few | - | 14 | TRBV6-5 | TGTGCCAGCAGTTACGGGCTAGCTACAGATACGCAGTATTTT | CASSYGLATDTQYF
TRBJ1-5 | - | - | 15 | TRBV15 | TGTGCCACCAGCCCCGGGAGGGTGGCGGATCAGCCCCAGCATTTT | CATSPGRVADQPQHF
TRBJ1-2 | - | - | 14 | TRBV5-1 | TGCGCCAGCAGCTTGGAGACAGCCACCTATGGCTACACCTTC | CASSLETATYGYTF
TRBJ2-2 | - | TRBD2 | 16 | TRBV18 | TGTGCCAGCTCCCCTGGTCTAGCGGCGAACACCGGGGAGCTGTTTTTT | CASSPGLAANTGELFF
TRBJ1-5 | - | - | 15 | TRBV7-2 | TGTGCCAGCAGCCCCGGGGCCAGTTGGCGGGGGACCCAGCATTTT | CASSPGASWRGTQHF
TRBJ2-3 | - | TRBD1 | 15 | TRBV7-2 | TGTGCCAGCAGCTCTTGGGACAGGGGCGGGGATACGCAGTATTTT | CASSSWDRGGDTQYF
TRBJ2-1 | - | TRBD1 | 14 | TRBV19 | TGTGCCAGTAGTATTAGACAGGGGATCGATGAGCAGTTCTTC | CASSIRQGIDEQFF
TRBJ1-2 | - | - | 15 | TRBV9 | TGTGCCAGCAGCCCTCACCTCCAGGGGTTCTATGGCTACACCTTC | CASSPHLQGFYGYTF
TRBJ2-3 | - | - | 14 | TRBV3-1/TRBV3-2 | TGTGCCAGCAGCCAAACCGGGACTCCAGATACGCAGTATTTT | CASSQTGTPDTQYF
TRBJ2-3 | once | - | 13 | TRBV7-2 | TGTGCCAGCAGACAGGGTGTGGCAGATACGCAGTATTTT | CASRQGVADTQYF
TRBJ1-1 | - | TRBD1 | 14 | TRBV5-6 | TGTGCCAGCAGTTACGGGACAGGGGCGCTAGAAGCTTTCTTT | CASSYGTGALEAFF
TRBJ2-1 | - | - | 15 | TRBV6-6 | TGTGCCAGCAGTTACCCCAGCGGGTACTACAATGAGCAGTTCTTC | CASSYPSGYYNEQFF
TRBJ2-1 | - | TRBD2 | 15 | TRBV10-3 | TGTGCCATCAGTGGTCCGGCTAGCGGGGACGATGAGCAGTTCTTC | CAISGPASGDDEQFF
TRBJ2-4 | - | - | 17 | TRBV6-1 | TGTGCCAGCAGTGATAAGACAGACCCTCTAGCCAAAAACATTCAGTACTTC | CASSDKTDPLAKNIQYF
TRBJ1-1 | - | - | 14 | TRBV7-8 | TGTGCCAGCCAAAGGTCGTTAGGGGTTACTGAAGCTTTCTTT | CASQRSLGVTEAFF
TRBJ2-2 | once | TRBD1 | 17 | TRBV15 | TGTGCCACCAGCAGAGATCACCCGGGACAGGGGATCGGGGAGCTGTTTTTT | CATSRDHPGQGIGELFF
TRBJ2-7 | - | TRBD2 | 15 | TRBV5-1 | TGCGCCAGCAGCTTGAGGCGGGGGGACTCCTACGAGCAGTACTTC | CASSLRRGDSYEQYF
TRBJ2-5 | - | - | 12 | TRBV13 | TGTGCCAGCAGCTTAGGTCGAGAGACCCAGTACTTC | CASSLGRETQYF
TRBJ1-5 | - | - | 15 | TRBV2 | TGTGCCAGCAGCGAACAGTTTTATAGCAATCAGCCCCAGCATTTT | CASSEQFYSNQPQHF
TRBJ1-6 | once | - | 15 | TRBV15 | TGTGCCACCAGCACGACAAACAGGGATAATTCACCCCTCCACTTT | CATSTTNRDNSPLHF
TRBJ1-2 | - | TRBD1 | 15 | TRBV6-4 | TGTGCCAGCAGTGACTCTTGGACAGGGGCGGGTGGCTACACCTTC | CASSDSWTGAGGYTF
TRBJ2-3 | few | - | 15 | TRBV5-1 | TGCGCCAGCAGCTTGGTTTCTACTGGCACAGATACGCAGTATTTT | CASSLVSTGTDTQYF
TRBJ2-7 | - | TRBD1 | 15 | TRBV10-1 | TGCGCCAGCAGTGAGTCGAGGGGGACAGGGAACGAGCAGTACTTC | CASSESRGTGNEQYF
TRBJ1-1 | - | TRBD1 | 16 | TRBV9 | TGTGCCAGCAGCGTGCACGCGGGACAGGAAAACACTGAAGCTTTCTTT | CASSVHAGQENTEAFF
TRBJ1-3 | once | TRBD1 | 14 | TRBV5-4 | TGTGCCAGCAGCTTACAGGGGGGTGGAAACACCATATATTTT | CASSLQGGGNTIYF
TRBJ1-6 | - | TRBD1 | 15 | TRBV3-1/TRBV3-2 | TGTGCCAGCAGCCGGGGGGACAGGGGAAATTCACCCCTCCACTTT | CASSRGDRGNSPLHF
TRBJ1-1 | few | TRBD1 | 14 | TRBV18 | TGTGCCAGCTCGCGCCAAACAGGGGGCACTGAAGCTTTCTTT | CASSRQTGGTEAFF
TRBJ2-7 | - | - | 14 | TRBV3-1/TRBV3-2 | TGTGCCAGCAGCCCCCGGCCGGGTCTGAACGAGCAGTACTTC | CASSPRPGLNEQYF
TRBJ2-5 | once | TRBD1 | 14 | TRBV7-2 | TGTGCCAGCAGGCTACAGGGGTTAAGGGAGACCCAGTACTTC | CASRLQGLRETQYF
TRBJ2-3 | few | TRBD1 | 15 | TRBV5-4 | TGTGCCAGCAGCTTGGACAGGGGATTCACAGATACGCAGTATTTT | CASSLDRGFTDTQYF
TRBJ2-2 | few | TRBD1 | 19 | TRBV7-9 | TGTGCCAGCAGCTTTCCCGAGGACAGGTTTGTTATGAACACCGGGGAGCTGTTTTTT | CASSFPEDRFVMNTGELFF
TRBJ1-1 | - | - | 11 | TRBV20-1 | TGCAGCCCGACAGTGAACACTGAAGCTTTCTTT | CSPTVNTEAFF
TRBJ1-5 | - | - | 14 | TRBV6-5 | TGTGCCAGCAGTTACTTCAGGGGCAATCAGCCCCAGCATTTT | CASSYFRGNQPQHF
TRBJ2-1 | - | TRBD2 | 16 | TRBV24-1 | TGTGCCACCAGTGACCCTGGGACTAGCGGGAGCTATGAGCAGTTCTTC | CATSDPGTSGSYEQFF